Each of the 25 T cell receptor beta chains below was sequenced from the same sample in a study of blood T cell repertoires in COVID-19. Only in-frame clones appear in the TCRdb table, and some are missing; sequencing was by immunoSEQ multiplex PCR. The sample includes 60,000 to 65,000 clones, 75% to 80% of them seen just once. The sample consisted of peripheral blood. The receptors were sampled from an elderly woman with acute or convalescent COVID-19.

The CDR3, as DNA: TGTGCCAGCAGTTTCCCACCGGGACAGGGACTCTACGAGCAGTACTTC. It yields the protein CASSFPPGQGLYEQYF. The V and J genes are TRBV6-5 and TRBJ2-7; 9 bases line up with TRBD1. The CDR3 is 16 amino acids. Germline values: CDR1 MNHEY, CDR2 SVGAGI. Trimming took 4 bases from V and 3 from J; bases not matched to a gene: 10.

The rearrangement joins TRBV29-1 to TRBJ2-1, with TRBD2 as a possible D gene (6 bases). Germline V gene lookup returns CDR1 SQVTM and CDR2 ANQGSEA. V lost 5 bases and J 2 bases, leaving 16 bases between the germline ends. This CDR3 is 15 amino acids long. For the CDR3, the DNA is TGCAGCGTTACGGGCTTCGCGGGGCCCTACAATGAGCAGTTCTTC. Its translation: CSVTGFAGPYNEQFF.

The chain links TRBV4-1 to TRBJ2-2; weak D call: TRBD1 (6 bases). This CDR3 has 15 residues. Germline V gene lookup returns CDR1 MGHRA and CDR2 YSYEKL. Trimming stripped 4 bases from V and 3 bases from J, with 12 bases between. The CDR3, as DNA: TGCGCCAGCAGCCGGCAGGGGTTGGACACCGGGGAGCTGTTTTTT. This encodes CASSRQGLDTGELFF.

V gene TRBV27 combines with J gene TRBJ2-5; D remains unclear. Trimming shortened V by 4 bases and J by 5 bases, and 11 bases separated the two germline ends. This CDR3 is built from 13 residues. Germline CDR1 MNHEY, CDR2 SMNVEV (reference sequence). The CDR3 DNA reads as TGTGCCAGCAGTTCTAACCCTCGGGAGACCCAGTACTTC. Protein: CASSSNPRETQYF.

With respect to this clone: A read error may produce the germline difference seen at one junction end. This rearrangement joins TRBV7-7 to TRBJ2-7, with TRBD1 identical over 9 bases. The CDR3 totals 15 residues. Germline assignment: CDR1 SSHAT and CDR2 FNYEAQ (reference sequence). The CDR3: CASSLGTGYPYEQYF. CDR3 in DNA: TGTGCTAGCAGCTTGGGGACAGGGTATCCCTACGAGCAGTACTTC.

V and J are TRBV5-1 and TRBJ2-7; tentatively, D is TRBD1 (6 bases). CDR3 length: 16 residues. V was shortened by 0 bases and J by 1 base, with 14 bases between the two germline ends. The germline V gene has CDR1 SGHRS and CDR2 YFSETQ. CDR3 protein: CASSLADQRGSYEQYF. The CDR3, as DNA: TGCGCCAGCAGCTTGGCGGACCAAAGGGGGTCCTACGAGCAGTACTTC.

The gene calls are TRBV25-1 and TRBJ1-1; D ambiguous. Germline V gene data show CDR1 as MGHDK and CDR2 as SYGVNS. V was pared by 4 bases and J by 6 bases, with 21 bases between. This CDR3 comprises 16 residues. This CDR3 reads CASSGVLRGSDSEAFF. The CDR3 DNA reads TGTGCCAGCAGTGGCGTCCTGCGTGGGAGTGACTCTGAAGCTTTCTTT.

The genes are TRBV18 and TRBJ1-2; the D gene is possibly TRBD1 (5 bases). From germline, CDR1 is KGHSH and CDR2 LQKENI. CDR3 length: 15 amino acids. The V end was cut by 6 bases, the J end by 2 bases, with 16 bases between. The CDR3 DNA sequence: TGTGCCAGCTCTCATGGACAAGCACCGAACTATGGCTACACCTTC. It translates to CASSHGQAPNYGYTF.

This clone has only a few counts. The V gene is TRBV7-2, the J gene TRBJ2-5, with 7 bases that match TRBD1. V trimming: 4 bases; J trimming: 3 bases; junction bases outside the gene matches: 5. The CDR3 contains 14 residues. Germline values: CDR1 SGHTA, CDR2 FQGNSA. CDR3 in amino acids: CASSSNRGKETQYF. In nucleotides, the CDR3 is TGTGCCAGCAGCTCCAACAGGGGAAAAGAGACCCAGTACTTC.

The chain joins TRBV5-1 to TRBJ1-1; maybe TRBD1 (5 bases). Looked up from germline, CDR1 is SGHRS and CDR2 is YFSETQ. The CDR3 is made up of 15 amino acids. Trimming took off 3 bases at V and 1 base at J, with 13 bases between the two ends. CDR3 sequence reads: CASSWGGPPNTEAFF. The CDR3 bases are TGCGCCAGCAGCTGGGGGGGACCGCCGAACACTGAAGCTTTCTTT. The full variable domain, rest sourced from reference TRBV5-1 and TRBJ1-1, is KAGVTQTPRYLIKTRGQQVTLSCSPISGHRSVSWYQQTPGQGLQFLFEYFSETQRNKGNFPGRFSGRQFSNSRSEMNVSTLELGDSALYLCASSWGGPPNTEAFFGQGTRLTVV.

The CDR3 DNA follows: TGTGCCAGCAGGCGGGACCGGGGAAGGGTTGGCTACACCTTC. This gives the protein CASRRDRGRVGYTF. The chain joins TRBV6-5 to TRBJ1-2; D may be TRBD1 (5 bases). The CDR3 extends over 14 amino acids. Germline V gene data show CDR1 as MNHEY and CDR2 as SVGAGI. Trimming took 6 bases from V and 7 from J, leaving 18 bases between them.

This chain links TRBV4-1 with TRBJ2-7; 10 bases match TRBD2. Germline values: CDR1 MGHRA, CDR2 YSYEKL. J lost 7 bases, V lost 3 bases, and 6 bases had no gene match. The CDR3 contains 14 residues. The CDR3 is CASSQASGSREQYF. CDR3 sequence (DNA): TGCGCCAGCAGCCAGGCTAGCGGGAGTAGGGAGCAGTACTTC.

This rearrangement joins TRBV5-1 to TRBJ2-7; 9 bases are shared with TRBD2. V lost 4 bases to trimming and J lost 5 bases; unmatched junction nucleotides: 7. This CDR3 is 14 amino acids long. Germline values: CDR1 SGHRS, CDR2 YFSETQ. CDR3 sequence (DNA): TGCGCCAGCAGCGAAAGCGGGAGGCCAGACGAGCAGTACTTC. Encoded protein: CASSESGRPDEQYF.

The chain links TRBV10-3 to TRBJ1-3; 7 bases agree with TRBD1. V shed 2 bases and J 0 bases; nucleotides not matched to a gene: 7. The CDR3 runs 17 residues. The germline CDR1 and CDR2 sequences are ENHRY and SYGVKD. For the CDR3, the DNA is TGTGCCATCAGTGAGGGGGGACAGAGTCACTCTGGAAACACCATATATTTT. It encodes CAISEGGQSHSGNTIYF.

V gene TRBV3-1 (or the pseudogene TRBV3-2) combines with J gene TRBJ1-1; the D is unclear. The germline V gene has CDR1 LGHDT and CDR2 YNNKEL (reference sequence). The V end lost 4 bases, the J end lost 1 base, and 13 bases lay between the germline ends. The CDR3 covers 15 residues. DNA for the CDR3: TGTGCCAGCAGCCTACGGACTGGGCAGAACACTGAAGCTTTCTTT. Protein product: CASSLRTGQNTEAFF.

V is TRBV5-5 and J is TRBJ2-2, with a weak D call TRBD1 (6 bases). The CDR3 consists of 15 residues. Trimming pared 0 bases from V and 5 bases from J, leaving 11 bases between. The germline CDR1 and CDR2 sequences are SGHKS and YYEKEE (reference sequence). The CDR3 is CASSLGDIRTGELFF. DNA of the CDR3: TGTGCCAGCAGCTTGGGGGACATACGTACCGGGGAGCTGTTTTTT. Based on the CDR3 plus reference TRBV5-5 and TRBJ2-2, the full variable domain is DAGVTQSPTHLIKTRGQQVTLRCSPISGHKSVSWYQQVLGQGPQFIFQYYEKEERGRGNFPDRFSARQFPNYSSELNVNALLLGDSALYLCASSLGDIRTGELFFGEGSRLTVL.

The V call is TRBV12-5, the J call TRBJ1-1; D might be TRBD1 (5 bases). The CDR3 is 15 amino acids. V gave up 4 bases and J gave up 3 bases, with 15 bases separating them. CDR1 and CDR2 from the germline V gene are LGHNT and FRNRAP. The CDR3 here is CASGSGGRRDTEAFF. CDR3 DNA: TGTGCTAGTGGTTCGGGCGGACGCAGGGACACTGAAGCTTTCTTT.

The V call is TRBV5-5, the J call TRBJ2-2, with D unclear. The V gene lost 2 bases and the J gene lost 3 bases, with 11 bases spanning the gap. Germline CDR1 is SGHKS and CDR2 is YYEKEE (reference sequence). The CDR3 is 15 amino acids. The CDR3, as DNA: TGTGCCAGCAGCTTCCTCTGGCCAGACACCGGGGAGCTGTTTTTT. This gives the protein CASSFLWPDTGELFF.

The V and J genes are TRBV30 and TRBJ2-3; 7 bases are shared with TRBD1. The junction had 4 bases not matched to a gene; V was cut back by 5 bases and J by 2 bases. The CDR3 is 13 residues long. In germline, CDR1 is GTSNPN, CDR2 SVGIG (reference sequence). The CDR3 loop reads CAWGDRLTDTQYF. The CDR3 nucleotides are TGTGCCTGGGGGGACAGACTCACAGATACGCAGTATTTT. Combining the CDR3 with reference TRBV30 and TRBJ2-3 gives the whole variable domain SQTIHQWPATLVQPVGSPLSLECTVEGTSNPNLYWYRQAAGRGLQLLFYSVGIGQISSEVPQNLSASRPQDRQFILSSKKLLLSDSGFYLCAWGDRLTDTQYFGPGTRLTVL.

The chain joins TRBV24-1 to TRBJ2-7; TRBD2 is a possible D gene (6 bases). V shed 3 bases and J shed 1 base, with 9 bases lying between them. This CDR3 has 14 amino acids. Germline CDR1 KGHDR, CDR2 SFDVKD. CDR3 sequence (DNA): TGTGCCACCAGTGATCCGGGGACTTCCTACGAGCAGTACTTC. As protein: CATSDPGTSYEQYF.

The CDR3, as DNA: TGCGCCAGCAGCCTGGGGGGGGGCACCTACAATGAGCAGTTCTTC. It is translated as CASSLGGGTYNEQFF. The chain employs TRBV4-3 and TRBJ2-1; tentatively, D is TRBD2 (7 bases). The V gene lost 4 bases and the J gene lost 2 bases, with 12 bases spanning the gap. Germline CDR1 is LGHNA and CDR2 is YSLEER. The CDR3 is 15 residues long.

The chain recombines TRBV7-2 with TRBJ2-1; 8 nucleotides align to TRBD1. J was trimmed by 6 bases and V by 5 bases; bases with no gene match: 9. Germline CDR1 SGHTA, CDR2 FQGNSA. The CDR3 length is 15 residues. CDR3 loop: CASSRWTGIVNEQFF. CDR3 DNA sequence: TGTGCCAGCAGCCGGTGGACAGGGATCGTCAATGAGCAGTTCTTC.

CDR3 amino acids: CASSLGTSGTTDTQYF. CDR3 coding DNA: TGTGCCAGCAGCTTAGGGACTAGCGGGACCACAGATACGCAGTATTTT. The chain combines TRBV7-9 with TRBJ2-3, with 12 bases matching TRBD2. CDR3 length: 16 amino acids. Germline loops: CDR1 SEHNR, CDR2 FQNEAQ (reference sequence). V lost 1 base to trimming and J lost 2 bases; unmatched junction nucleotides: 1.

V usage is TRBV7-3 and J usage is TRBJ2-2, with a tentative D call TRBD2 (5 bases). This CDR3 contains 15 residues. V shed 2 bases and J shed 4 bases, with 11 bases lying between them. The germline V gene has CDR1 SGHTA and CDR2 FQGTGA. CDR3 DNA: TGTGCCAGCAGCTTAGCTAGCTCTGGCACCGGGGAGCTGTTTTTT. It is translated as CASSLASSGTGELFF.

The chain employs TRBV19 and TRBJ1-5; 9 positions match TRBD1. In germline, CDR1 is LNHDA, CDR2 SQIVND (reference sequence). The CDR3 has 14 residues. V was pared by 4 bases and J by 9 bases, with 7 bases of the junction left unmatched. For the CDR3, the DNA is TGTGCCAGTAGTAACCGGGACAGGGTAGGGCCCCAGCATTTT. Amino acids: CASSNRDRVGPQHF.